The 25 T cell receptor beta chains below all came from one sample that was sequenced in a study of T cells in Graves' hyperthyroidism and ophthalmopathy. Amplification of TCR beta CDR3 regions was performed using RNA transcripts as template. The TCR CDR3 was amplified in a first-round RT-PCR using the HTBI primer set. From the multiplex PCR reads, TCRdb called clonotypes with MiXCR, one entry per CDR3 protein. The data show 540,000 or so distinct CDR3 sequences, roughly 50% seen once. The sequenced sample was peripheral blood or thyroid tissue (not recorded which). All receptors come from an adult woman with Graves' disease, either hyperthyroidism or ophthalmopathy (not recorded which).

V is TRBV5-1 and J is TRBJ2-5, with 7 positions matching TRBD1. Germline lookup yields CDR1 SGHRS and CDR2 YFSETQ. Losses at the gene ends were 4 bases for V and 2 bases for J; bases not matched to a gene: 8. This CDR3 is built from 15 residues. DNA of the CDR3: TGCGCCAGCAGCGTCCGGGACAGTAGACAAGAGACCCAGTACTTC. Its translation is CASSVRDSRQETQYF.

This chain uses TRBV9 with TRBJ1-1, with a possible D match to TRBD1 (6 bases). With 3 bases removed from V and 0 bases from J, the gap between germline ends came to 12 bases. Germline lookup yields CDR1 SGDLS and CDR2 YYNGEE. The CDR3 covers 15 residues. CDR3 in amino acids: CASSEGTNLNTEAFF. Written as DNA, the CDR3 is TGTGCCAGCAGCGAGGGGACAAACTTGAACACTGAAGCTTTCTTT. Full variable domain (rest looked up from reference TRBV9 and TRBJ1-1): DSGVTQTPKHLITATGQRVTLRCSPRSGDLSVYWYQQSLDQGLQFLIQYYNGEERAKGNILERFSAQQFPDLHSELNLSSLELGDSALYFCASSEGTNLNTEAFFGQGTRLTVV.

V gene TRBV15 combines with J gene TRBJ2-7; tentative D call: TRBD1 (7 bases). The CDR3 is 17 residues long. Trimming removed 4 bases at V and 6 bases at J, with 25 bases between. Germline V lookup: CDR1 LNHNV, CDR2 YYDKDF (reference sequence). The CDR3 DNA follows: TGTGCCACCAGCAACCCCACTAGCTCTCGACAGGGCGGCGAGCAGTACTTC. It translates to CATSNPTSSRQGGEQYF. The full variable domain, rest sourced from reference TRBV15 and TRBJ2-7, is DAMVIQNPRYQVTQFGKPVTLSCSQTLNHNVMYWYQQKSSQAPKLLFHYYDKDFNNEADTPDNFQSRRPNTSFCFLDIRSPGLGDTAMYLCATSNPTSSRQGGEQYFGPGTRLTVT.

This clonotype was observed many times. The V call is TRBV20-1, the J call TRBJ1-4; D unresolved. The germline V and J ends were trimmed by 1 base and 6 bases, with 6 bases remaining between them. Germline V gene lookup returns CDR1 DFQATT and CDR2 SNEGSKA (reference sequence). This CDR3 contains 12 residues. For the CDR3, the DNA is TGCAGTGCTAGAGCGATGGATGAAAAACTGTTTTTT. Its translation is CSARAMDEKLFF.

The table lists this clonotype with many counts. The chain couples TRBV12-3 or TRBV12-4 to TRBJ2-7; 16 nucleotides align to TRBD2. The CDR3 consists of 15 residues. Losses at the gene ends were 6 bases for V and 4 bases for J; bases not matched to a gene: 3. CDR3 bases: TGTGCCAGCAGCTCGGGACTAGCGGGAGGGTACGAGCAGTACTTC. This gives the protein CASSSGLAGGYEQYF.

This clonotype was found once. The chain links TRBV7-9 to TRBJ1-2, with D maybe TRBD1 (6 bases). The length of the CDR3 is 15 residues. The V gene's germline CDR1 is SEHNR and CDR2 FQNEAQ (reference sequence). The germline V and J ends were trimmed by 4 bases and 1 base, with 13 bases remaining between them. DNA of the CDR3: TGTGCCAGCAGCTCCGCGGGGGGCCTTAACTATGGCTACACCTTC. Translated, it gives CASSSAGGLNYGYTF.

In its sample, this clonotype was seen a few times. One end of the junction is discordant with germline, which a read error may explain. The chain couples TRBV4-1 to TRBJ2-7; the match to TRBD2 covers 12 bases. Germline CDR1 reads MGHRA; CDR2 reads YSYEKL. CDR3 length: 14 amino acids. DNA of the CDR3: TGTGCCAGCAGCCAAGGACTAGCGGGGAGAGGACAGTACTTC. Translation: CASSQGLAGRGQYF.

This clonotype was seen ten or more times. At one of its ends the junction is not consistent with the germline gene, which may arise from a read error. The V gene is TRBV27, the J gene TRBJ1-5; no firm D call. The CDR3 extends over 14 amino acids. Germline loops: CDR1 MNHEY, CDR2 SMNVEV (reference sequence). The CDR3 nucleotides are TGTGCCAGCAGTCTTACGGGTGGTGATCATCCCCAGCATTTT. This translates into CASSLTGGDHPQHF.

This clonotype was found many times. CDR3 in amino acids: CASSQGHNYGYTF. DNA of the CDR3: TGCGCCAGCAGCCAAGGTCACAACTATGGCTACACCTTC. This chain uses TRBV4-1 with TRBJ1-2; D not resolved. Germline V lookup: CDR1 MGHRA, CDR2 YSYEKL. This CDR3 has 13 residues. Trimming removed 1 base from V and 2 bases from J, with 5 bases in between.

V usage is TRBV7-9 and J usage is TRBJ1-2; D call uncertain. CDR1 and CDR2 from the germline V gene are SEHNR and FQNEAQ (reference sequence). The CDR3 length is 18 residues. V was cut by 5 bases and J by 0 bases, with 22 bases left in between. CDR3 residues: CASSLRDAVDISNYGYTF. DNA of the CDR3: TGTGCCAGCAGCCTTCGAGACGCGGTTGATATCTCTAACTATGGCTACACCTTC.

CDR3 in amino acids: CSADSGGQETEAFF. The CDR3 DNA is TGCAGTGCTGATAGCGGGGGGCAAGAAACTGAAGCTTTCTTT. The chain has TRBV20-1 and TRBJ1-1; D might be TRBD1 (6 bases). CDR3 length equals 14 residues. Looked up from germline, CDR1 is DFQATT and CDR2 is SNEGSKA (reference sequence). The germline V and J ends were trimmed by 5 bases and 5 bases, with 18 bases remaining between them.

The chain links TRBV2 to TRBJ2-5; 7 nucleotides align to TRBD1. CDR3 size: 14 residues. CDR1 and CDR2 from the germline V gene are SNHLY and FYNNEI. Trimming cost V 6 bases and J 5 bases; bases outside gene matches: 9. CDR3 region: CASRTGWGTETQYF. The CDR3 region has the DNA TGTGCCAGCAGGACAGGGTGGGGGACGGAGACCCAGTACTTC.

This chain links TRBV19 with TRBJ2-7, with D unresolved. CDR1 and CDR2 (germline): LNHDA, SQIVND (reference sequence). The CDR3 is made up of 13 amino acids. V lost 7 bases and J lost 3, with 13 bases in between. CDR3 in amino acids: CASTTLNGYEQYF. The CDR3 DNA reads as TGTGCCAGTACTACTCTGAACGGCTACGAGCAGTACTTC.

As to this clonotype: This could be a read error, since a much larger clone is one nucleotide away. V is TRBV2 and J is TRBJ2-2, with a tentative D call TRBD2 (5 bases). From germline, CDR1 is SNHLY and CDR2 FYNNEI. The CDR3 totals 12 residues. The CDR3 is CASVWVAGELLF. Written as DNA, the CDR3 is TGTGCCAGTGTGTGGGTCGCCGGGGAGCTGCTTTTT.

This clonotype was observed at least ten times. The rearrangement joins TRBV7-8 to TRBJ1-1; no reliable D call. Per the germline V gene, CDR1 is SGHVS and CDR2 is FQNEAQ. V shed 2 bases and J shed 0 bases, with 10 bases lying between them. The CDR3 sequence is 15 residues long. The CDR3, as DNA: TGTGCCAGCAGCTTAAGTGCAGGCATGAACACTGAAGCTTTCTTT. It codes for CASSLSAGMNTEAFF.

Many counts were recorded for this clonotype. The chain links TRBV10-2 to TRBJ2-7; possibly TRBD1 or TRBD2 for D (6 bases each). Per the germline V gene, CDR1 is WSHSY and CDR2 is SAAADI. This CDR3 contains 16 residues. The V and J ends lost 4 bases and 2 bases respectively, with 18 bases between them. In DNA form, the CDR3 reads TGCGCCAGCAGTGCCCTCCCCGGGGGCGAGGCCTACGAGCAGTACTTC. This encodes CASSALPGGEAYEQYF.

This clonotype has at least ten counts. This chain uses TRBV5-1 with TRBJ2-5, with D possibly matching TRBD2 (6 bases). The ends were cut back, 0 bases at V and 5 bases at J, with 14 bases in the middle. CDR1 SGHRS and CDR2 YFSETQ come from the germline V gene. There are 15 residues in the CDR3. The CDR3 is CASSLGVGSGETQYF. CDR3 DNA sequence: TGCGCCAGCAGCTTGGGAGTCGGGAGTGGTGAGACCCAGTACTTC.

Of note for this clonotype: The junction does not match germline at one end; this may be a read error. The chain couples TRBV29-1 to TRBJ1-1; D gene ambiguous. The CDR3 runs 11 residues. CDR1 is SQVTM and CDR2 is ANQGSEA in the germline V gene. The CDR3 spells CNVEVNTEAFF. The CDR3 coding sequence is TGCAACGTTGAAGTGAATACCGAAGCTTTCTTT.

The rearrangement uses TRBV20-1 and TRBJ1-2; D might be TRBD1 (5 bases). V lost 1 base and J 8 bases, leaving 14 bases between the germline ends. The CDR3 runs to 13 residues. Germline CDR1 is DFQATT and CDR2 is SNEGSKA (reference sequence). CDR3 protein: CSARVGGARGYTF. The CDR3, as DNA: TGCAGTGCTAGAGTGGGAGGGGCGCGAGGCTACACCTTC.

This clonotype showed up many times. The CDR3 nucleotides read TGTGCCATATTGGGGGGACAGAAGCCCATCTACGAGCAGTACTTC. Translated: CAILGGQKPIYEQYF. This chain uses TRBV10-3 with TRBJ2-7; tentative D call: TRBD1 (7 bases). Deletions cut 9 bases from V and 3 bases from J, with 21 bases between. CDR3 length equals 15 residues. Germline CDR1 and CDR2: ENHRY and SYGVKD.

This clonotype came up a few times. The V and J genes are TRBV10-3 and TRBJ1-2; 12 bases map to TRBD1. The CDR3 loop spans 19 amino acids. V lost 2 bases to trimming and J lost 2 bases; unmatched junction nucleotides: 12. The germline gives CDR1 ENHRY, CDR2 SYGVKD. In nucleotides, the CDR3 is TGTGCCATCAGTGAGAGTGTGGGACAGGGGGCACCATCCAACTATGGCTACACCTTC. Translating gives CAISESVGQGAPSNYGYTF.

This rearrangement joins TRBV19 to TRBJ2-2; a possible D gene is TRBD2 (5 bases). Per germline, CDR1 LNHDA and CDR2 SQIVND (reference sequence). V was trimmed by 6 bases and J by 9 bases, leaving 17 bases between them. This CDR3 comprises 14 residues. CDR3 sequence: CASSRAGETRELFF. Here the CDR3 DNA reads TGTGCCAGTAGCCGGGCCGGGGAAACCAGGGAGCTGTTTTTT.

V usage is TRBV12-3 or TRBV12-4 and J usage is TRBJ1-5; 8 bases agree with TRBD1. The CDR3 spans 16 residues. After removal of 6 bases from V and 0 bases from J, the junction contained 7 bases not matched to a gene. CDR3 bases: TGTGCCAGCAGCCGCAGGGGGCGGGATAGCAATCAGCCCCAGCATTTT. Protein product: CASSRRGRDSNQPQHF.

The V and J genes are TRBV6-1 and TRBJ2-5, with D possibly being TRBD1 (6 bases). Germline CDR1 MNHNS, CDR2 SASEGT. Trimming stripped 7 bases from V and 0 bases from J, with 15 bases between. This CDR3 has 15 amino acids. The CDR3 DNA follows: TGTGCCAGCACCTCCGGGACACAACACCAAGAGACCCAGTACTTC. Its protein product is CASTSGTQHQETQYF.

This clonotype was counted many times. CDR3 loop: CASSLVSGSGANVLTF. The CDR3 nucleotides read TGTGCCAGCAGCTTAGTATCAGGCTCTGGGGCCAACGTCCTGACTTTC. The J gene is TRBJ2-6, the V gene TRBV7-3; D gene unclear. The length of the CDR3 is 16 residues. Trimming removed 2 bases at V and 0 bases at J, with 8 bases between. In germline, CDR1 is SGHTA, CDR2 FQGTGA.